The 20 T cell receptor beta chains below all came from one sample that was sequenced in a study of blood T cell repertoires in COVID-19. Data came from immunoSEQ multiplex PCR; TCRdb stores just in-frame clones and leaves some out. The repertoire holds 140,000 to 150,000 clones, with 80% as singletons. Sequenced material: peripheral blood. The receptors come from a man in his 70s who had recovered from COVID-19.

The chain uses TRBV7-2 and TRBJ1-2, with 8 bases that match TRBD1. The CDR3 totals 16 residues. After removal of 0 bases from V and 5 bases from J, the junction contained 8 bases not matched to a gene. Germline V gene data show CDR1 as SGHTA and CDR2 as FQGNSA. For the CDR3, the DNA is TGTGCCAGCAGCTTAGCGGAGGACAGGGCCCGTTATGGCTACACCTTC. Protein product: CASSLAEDRARYGYTF.

This clone is medium-sized in the sample. The chain uses TRBV9 and TRBJ2-1, with 7 bases that match TRBD2. The CDR3 is 15 amino acids. The V gene end was trimmed by 1 base and the J gene end by 2 bases; junction bases not matched to a gene: 3. Germline V gene data show CDR1 as SGDLS and CDR2 as YYNGEE. The CDR3 reads CASSVLGTTYNEQFF. Here the CDR3 DNA reads TGTGCCAGCAGCGTACTCGGGACTACCTACAATGAGCAGTTCTTC.

This clone has just a few counts. This rearrangement joins TRBV19 to TRBJ1-1; 7 bases align to TRBD1. With V trimmed by 5 bases and J by 7 bases, 16 bases remained unmatched. CDR3 length: 16 residues. The germline V gene encodes CDR1 LNHDA and CDR2 SQIVND (reference sequence). CDR3 coding DNA: TGTGCCAGTAGTCCCAAACCCCCGACAGGGAATGGTGAAGCTTTCTTT. Translated: CASSPKPPTGNGEAFF.

The chain uses TRBV11-2 and TRBJ2-6, with TRBD1 identical over 10 bases. This CDR3 comprises 18 residues. Losses at the gene ends were 5 bases for V and 0 bases for J; bases not matched to a gene: 7. Looked up from germline, CDR1 is SGHAT and CDR2 is FQNNGV. The DNA for the CDR3 is TGTGCCAGCAGCCACGGGACAGGGGCAAGCTCTGGGGCCAACGTCCTGACTTTC. Translating it yields CASSHGTGASSGANVLTF.

This chain uses TRBV6-5 with TRBJ2-2; perhaps TRBD2 as D (5 bases). Germline lookup yields CDR1 MNHEY and CDR2 SVGAGI. The CDR3 covers 14 residues. Trimming removed 5 bases from V and 2 bases from J, with 9 bases in between. This chain's CDR3 is CASSRTLNTGELFF. For the CDR3, the DNA is TGTGCCAGCAGTCGGACTTTAAACACCGGGGAGCTGTTTTTT.

The genes are TRBV7-9 and TRBJ2-1; D remains unclear. Germline V lookup: CDR1 SEHNR, CDR2 FQNEAQ (reference sequence). This CDR3 is 14 amino acids long. V lost 2 bases, J lost 6 bases, and 11 bases lay in between. The CDR3 DNA follows: TGTGCCAGCAGCTTAACGGCAGGCCCCAATGAGCAGTTCTTC. Translation: CASSLTAGPNEQFF.

The V gene is TRBV3-1 (or the pseudogene TRBV3-2), the J gene TRBJ2-2, with 15 bases that match TRBD2. CDR1 and CDR2 (germline): LGHDT, YNNKEL (reference sequence). This CDR3 region has 19 residues. Trimming took 0 bases from V and 4 from J; bases not matched to a gene: 6. The CDR3 nucleotides are TGTGCCAGCAGCCAAGACGGACTAGCGGGAGGGCCGAGCACCGGGGAGCTGTTTTTT. It translates to CASSQDGLAGGPSTGELFF.

CDR3 DNA sequence: TGTGCCAGCAGCAAACAGGGGCCCGAGATCTCCTACGAGCAGTACTTC. This gives the protein CASSKQGPEISYEQYF. This chain links TRBV7-8 with TRBJ2-7; 7 positions match TRBD1. The J segment lost 0 bases and the V segment lost 5 bases, leaving 10 bases of the junction unmatched. Germline CDR1 SGHVS, CDR2 FQNEAQ. This CDR3 contains 16 residues.

V and J are TRBV7-2 and TRBJ2-5; 8 bases fit TRBD1. V shed 5 bases, J shed 4 bases, and the junction held 12 bases outside the gene matches. CDR3 size: 16 residues. CDR1 is SGHTA, CDR2 FQGNSA, per germline. The CDR3 spells CASSVTRQGLRETQYF. The CDR3 bases are TGTGCCAGCAGCGTAACCAGACAGGGGTTGAGAGAGACCCAGTACTTC. The full variable domain, in which reference TRBV7-2 and TRBJ2-5 provide the parts outside the CDR3, is GAGVSQSPSNKVTEKGKDVELRCDPISGHTALYWYRQSLGQGLEFLIYFQGNSAPDKSGLPSDRFSAERTGGSVSTLTIQRTQQEDSAVYLCASSVTRQGLRETQYFGPGTRLLVL.

This chain joins TRBV2 and TRBJ2-1; TRBD2 aligns across 7 bases. V was clipped by 2 bases and J by 5 bases; unmatched bases: 3. Per the germline V gene, CDR1 is SNHLY and CDR2 is FYNNEI. The CDR3 covers 14 residues. CDR3 coding DNA: TGTGCCAGCAGTGAAACTAGCGCTAACAATGAGCAGTTCTTC. It translates to CASSETSANNEQFF.

V and J are TRBV7-9 and TRBJ2-3; 9 bases agree with TRBD2. Unmatched junction bases numbered 19, after V lost 5 bases and J lost 4 bases. Germline V gene data show CDR1 as SEHNR and CDR2 as FQNEAQ (reference sequence). The CDR3 length is 19 residues. CDR3 residues: CASSPEPPRREGMADTQYF. CDR3 bases: TGTGCCAGCAGCCCAGAGCCCCCAAGGCGGGAGGGGATGGCAGATACGCAGTATTTT.

The rearrangement links TRBV29-1 to TRBJ2-5; 7 bases align to TRBD1. The CDR3 has 12 amino acids. CDR1 SQVTM and CDR2 ANQGSEA come from the germline V gene. With V trimmed by 4 bases and J by 6 bases, 5 bases remained unmatched. The CDR3 nucleotides are TGCAGCGTTGGTGACAGGGCCAAGACCCAGTACTTC. Protein: CSVGDRAKTQYF.

The rearrangement links TRBV4-1 to TRBJ2-7, with a possible D match to TRBD1 (5 bases). In germline, CDR1 is MGHRA, CDR2 YSYEKL. The V gene lost 3 bases and the J gene lost 4 bases, with 7 bases spanning the gap. This CDR3 has 12 residues. DNA for the CDR3: TGCGCCAGCAGCCACGACAGTTACGAGCAGTACTTC. It specifies CASSHDSYEQYF.

The chain has TRBV5-4 and TRBJ2-3; 9 bases agree with TRBD1. Germline-derived CDR1 and CDR2 are SGHNT and YYREEE (reference sequence). Trimming removed 3 bases from V and 0 bases from J; junction bases left unmatched: 5. The CDR3 covers 16 residues. The CDR3 nucleotides are TGTGCCAGCAGCTCGTGGGACAGGGCTAGCACAGATACGCAGTATTTT. This gives the protein CASSSWDRASTDTQYF.

The CDR3 loop is CASTEETELHTQYF. The CDR3 DNA is TGTGCCAGCACTGAAGAGACAGAGCTGCACACCCAGTACTTC. This rearrangement joins TRBV7-9 to TRBJ2-5, with D tentatively TRBD1 (5 bases). Germline CDR1 SEHNR, CDR2 FQNEAQ (reference sequence). This CDR3 contains 14 residues. With 7 bases removed from V and 8 bases from J, the gap between germline ends came to 20 bases. The full variable domain, with the rest looked up from reference TRBV7-9 and TRBJ2-5, is DTGVSQNPRHKITKRGQNVTFRCDPISEHNRLYWYRQTLGQGPEFLTYFQNEAQLEKSRLLSDRFSAERPKGSFSTLEIQRTEQGDSAMYLCASTEETELHTQYFGPGTRLLVL.

The rearrangement uses TRBV29-1 and TRBJ2-3, with 8 bases lining up with TRBD1. The CDR3 totals 14 residues. CDR1 and CDR2 from the germline V gene are SQVTM and ANQGSEA. V trimming: 3 bases; J trimming: 5 bases; junction bases outside the gene matches: 7. Here the CDR3 reads CSVDYGQGRDTQYF. The CDR3, as DNA: TGCAGCGTTGATTATGGACAGGGTCGAGATACGCAGTATTTT.

This chain uses TRBV7-9 with TRBJ2-5, with D unclear. The CDR3 is made up of 14 amino acids. V was shortened by 4 bases and J by 4 bases, with 13 bases between the two germline ends. Germline CDR1 reads SEHNR; CDR2 reads FQNEAQ (reference sequence). In DNA, the CDR3 is TGTGCCAGCAGCTACTCAGGTACCTTAGAGACCCAGTACTTC. It encodes CASSYSGTLETQYF. Drawing the rest from reference TRBV7-9 and TRBJ2-5, the complete variable domain is DTGVSQNPRHKITKRGQNVTFRCDPISEHNRLYWYRQTLGQGPEFLTYFQNEAQLEKSRLLSDRFSAERPKGSFSTLEIQRTEQGDSAMYLCASSYSGTLETQYFGPGTRLLVL.

In its sample, this clone was seen once. The gene calls are TRBV5-1 and TRBJ1-5; the D is unclear. The CDR3 has 13 residues. V was pared by 0 bases and J by 5 bases, with 6 bases between. Looked up from germline, CDR1 is SGHRS and CDR2 is YFSETQ. The CDR3 here is CASSLDSHQPQHF. The DNA of the CDR3 is TGCGCCAGCAGCTTGGACTCCCATCAGCCCCAGCATTTT.

As for this clone: The junction differs from germline at one of its ends, possibly a read error. This chain uses TRBV6-6 with TRBJ2-3; no firm D call. Germline V lookup: CDR1 MNHNY, CDR2 SVGAGI (reference sequence). The CDR3 covers 13 residues. The CDR3 DNA sequence: TGTGCCAGCAGTTACTCGGCCCCAGGCCAGGTGGATTTT. It encodes CASSYSAPGQVDF.

This clone showed up just once. V is TRBV5-1 and J is TRBJ2-7, with 9 bases that match TRBD1. Germline CDR1 reads SGHRS; CDR2 reads YFSETQ. The V segment lost 3 bases and the J segment 3 bases; nucleotides outside the gene matches: 10. This CDR3 region has 16 residues. This CDR3 is CASSSSGTGKSYEQYF. The CDR3 nucleotides are TGCGCCAGCAGCTCAAGTGGGACAGGGAAGAGCTACGAGCAGTACTTC.